Listed below are T cell receptor beta chains from one sample, sequenced in a study of post-analysis software for immune sequencing data. TCRdb re-analysed the PCR reads in MiXCR, keeping a single row per CDR3 protein. The sample has approximately 440,000 distinct CDR3 sequences; less than 45% are singletons. Sequencing was carried out using blood. The origin of the receptors is a girl aged 5-17 years with multiple sclerosis. CDR3s include the opening cysteine and the closing phenylalanine or tryptophan. The order of the fields is clone size, V gene, CDR3 length, D gene, J gene, CDR3 DNA, CDR3 protein. A D gene is named only where the DNA matches it firmly. The size entry is marked missing in some rows and otherwise reads once, few, many or a size class.

.	TRBV4-1	14	.	TRBJ2-7	TGCGCCAGCAGCCCAAACAGGGACAACTACGAGCAGTACTTC	CASSPNRDNYEQYF
.	TRBV27	15	TRBD2	TRBJ2-5	TGTGCCGCAGGCGGGGGGCGGTCTGCCCAAGAGACCCAGTACTTC	CAAGGGRSAQETQYF
.	TRBV12-3/TRBV12-4	15	.	TRBJ1-1	TGTGCCAGCAGCCCTTTAAGACAGGTCGCAACTGAAGCTTTCTTT	CASSPLRQVATEAFF
few	TRBV28	14	.	TRBJ2-1	TGTGCCAGCAGTTTAGGCGGCAGGGGAGGGGAGCAGTTCTTC	CASSLGGRGGEQFF
.	TRBV18	13	.	TRBJ1-1	TGTGCCAGCTCCCGAGGCGGGTCCACTGAAGCTTTCTTT	CASSRGGSTEAFF
.	TRBV20-1	14	TRBD1	TRBJ1-6	TGCAGTGCTAGAACGGACAGGGTGGATTCACCCCTCCACTTT	CSARTDRVDSPLHF
.	TRBV20-1	14	.	TRBJ2-5	TGCAGTGCTAGAGATCCCAGGTACCAAGAGACCCAGTACTTC	CSARDPRYQETQYF
.	TRBV4-1	15	.	TRBJ2-3	TGCGTCAGCAGCCTACAAGGAGGCAGAGGGGATACACAGTATTTT	CVSSLQGGRGDTQYF
.	TRBV4-1	20	.	TRBJ2-1	TGCGCCAGCAGCCAAGACCCTCTCATTATAGCGTCTAGCTCCTACAATGAGCAGTTCTTC	CASSQDPLIIASSSYNEQFF
.	TRBV5-1	14	TRBD1	TRBJ1-1	TGCGCCAGCAGCGCGGACAGGGAATCATATGAAGCTTTCTTT	CASSADRESYEAFF
few	TRBV5-1	14	.	TRBJ1-1	TGCGCCAGCAGCCCGGGACCGGAGAACACTGAAGCTTTCTTT	CASSPGPENTEAFF
.	TRBV5-1	16	TRBD1	TRBJ2-7	TGCGCCAGCAGCTTGGTCGGCCAGGGGGCAACCTACGAGCAGTACTTC	CASSLVGQGATYEQYF
.	TRBV7-9	15	TRBD1	TRBJ2-7	TGTGCCAGCAGCTACCCGACAGGGATAACCTACGAGCAGTACTTC	CASSYPTGITYEQYF
.	TRBV20-1	16	TRBD2	TRBJ2-1	TGCAGTGCTAGAAATATTGGCGGGAGGTCCTACAATGAGCAGTTCTTC	CSARNIGGRSYNEQFF
.	TRBV20-1	17	TRBD2	TRBJ2-1	TGCAGTGCTAGAGTCTATTCGGGCCTAGCGGGAGACAATGAGCAGTTCTTC	CSARVYSGLAGDNEQFF
few	TRBV9	16	TRBD2	TRBJ2-7	TGTGCCAGCAGCGTAGCCCCAGCGGGAGGGGCCTACGAGCAGTACTTC	CASSVAPAGGAYEQYF
many	TRBV20-1	15	.	TRBJ2-7	TGCAGTGCTAGGAGACAGAAATTTCCATCCTACGAGCAGTACTTC	CSARRQKFPSYEQYF
.	TRBV12-3/TRBV12-4	14	.	TRBJ2-5	TGTGCCAGCTGTTTAGGGGGACTTGAAGAGACCCAGTACTTC	CASCLGGLEETQYF
.	TRBV20-1	12	.	TRBJ1-2	TGCAGTGCTAGAGATGAGATCTATGGCTACACCTTC	CSARDEIYGYTF
few	TRBV9	14	.	TRBJ1-6	TGTGCCAGCAGCGTAGGACAGGAAAATTCACCCCTCCACTTT	CASSVGQENSPLHF
few	TRBV6-6	16	.	TRBJ1-2	TGTGCCAGCACCACCAGGGTGGGGAGGGGAGTCTATGGCTACACCTTC	CASTTRVGRGVYGYTF
.	TRBV12-3/TRBV12-4	13	.	TRBJ2-5	TGTGCCAGCAGTTTAGAACAGCAAGAGACCCAGTACTTC	CASSLEQQETQYF
few	TRBV20-1	16	TRBD2	TRBJ2-7	TGCAGTGCTAGAGGACTAGCGGGAGAAAGACTGGGCGAGCAGTACTTC	CSARGLAGERLGEQYF
.	TRBV6-2/TRBV6-3	16	TRBD1	TRBJ2-5	TGTGCCAGCAGTCGCAGACAGGGGGACTTTGGGAAGACCCAGTACTTC	CASSRRQGDFGKTQYF
many	TRBV29-1	15	.	TRBJ2-7	TGCAGCGTCGAGCTCATAGAGGGGCTCCGCTACGAGCAGTACTTC	CSVELIEGLRYEQYF
few	TRBV20-1	17	TRBD2	TRBJ2-1	TGCAGTGCCCCGGGGACTAGCGGAGGGGTCTCCTACAATGAGCAGTTCTTC	CSAPGTSGGVSYNEQFF
.	TRBV28	15	.	TRBJ2-1	TGTGCCAGCCGGGACCCCGGCGGCTCCTACAATGAGCAGTTCTTC	CASRDPGGSYNEQFF
once	TRBV28	14	TRBD1	TRBJ1-4	TGTGCCAGCAGTCAGGACAGGGGTTACGAAAAACTGTTTTTT	CASSQDRGYEKLFF
.	TRBV29-1	13	.	TRBJ2-5	TGCAGCGCCGGGCCCGACGGGGGAGAGACCCAGTACTTC	CSAGPDGGETQYF
.	TRBV20-1	14	TRBD2	TRBJ2-1	TGCAGTGCTAGCTCCAGCGGGAAGTACAATGAGCAGTTCTTC	CSASSSGKYNEQFF
.	TRBV27	18	TRBD2	TRBJ2-5	TGTGCCAGCAGTTTATCGGGGGCTAGCGGGAGTCTGGTGGAGACCCAGTACTTC	CASSLSGASGSLVETQYF
.	TRBV5-6	15	.	TRBJ1-2	TGTGCCAGCAGCTTGGCGTTACAGGGAGCCTATGGCTACACCTTC	CASSLALQGAYGYTF
few	TRBV7-2	16	.	TRBJ2-4	TGTGCCAGCAGCCCAGGGACGGGGCTTCACGGAAACATTCAGTACTTC	CASSPGTGLHGNIQYF
few	TRBV29-1	13	.	TRBJ2-2	TGCAGCGTCGAAACTAGGGGGGACGGGGAGCTGTTTTTT	CSVETRGDGELFF
.	TRBV7-2	13	.	TRBJ2-7	TGTGCCAGCAGCTTCGGCAGGCCCTACGAGCAGTACTTC	CASSFGRPYEQYF
few	TRBV7-9	15	.	TRBJ2-3	TGTGCCAGCAGCTTAGGACTAGGTATTACAGATACGCAGTATTTT	CASSLGLGITDTQYF
many	TRBV29-1	11	.	TRBJ2-7	TGCAGCGCCGGAGGCGGCTACGAGCAGTACTTC	CSAGGGYEQYF
.	TRBV10-1	14	TRBD2	TRBJ2-7	TGCGCCAGCGGGACTAGCGGGAGACCATACGAGCAGTACTTC	CASGTSGRPYEQYF
many	TRBV29-1	16	.	TRBJ2-6	TGCAGCGTTGTCGTCAGGGATACCTCTGGGGCCAACGTCCTGACTTTC	CSVVVRDTSGANVLTF
.	TRBV6-5	16	TRBD1	TRBJ2-3	TGTGCCAGCAGTTACGCCGGGACAGGGCCGGAGGATACGCAGTATTTT	CASSYAGTGPEDTQYF
few	TRBV2	14	.	TRBJ2-1	TGTGCCAGCAGTGGTGGGCGGGCCTACAATGAGCAGTTCTTC	CASSGGRAYNEQFF
once	TRBV4-3	16	TRBD2	TRBJ2-7	TGCGCCAGCAGCCAAGAAAGGTCCCTAGCGGGTTACGAGCAGTACTTC	CASSQERSLAGYEQYF
.	TRBV12-3/TRBV12-4	20	.	TRBJ1-1	TGTGCCAGCAGTCGAACCGGGGGGGGCATGATCTCTTCTAGCGCAATGGTAGCTTTCTTT	CASSRTGGGMISSSAMVAFF
.	TRBV6-1	15	.	TRBJ2-1	TGTGCCAGCATCAAAAGGGGGATTGGGGACAATGAGCAGTTCTTC	CASIKRGIGDNEQFF
.	TRBV10-3	14	TRBD2	TRBJ2-5	TGTGCCATCAGTGAGGCTAGCGGCCAAGAGACCCAGTACTTC	CAISEASGQETQYF
.	TRBV4-1	17	TRBD2	TRBJ2-1	TGCGCCAGCAGCCACCCATTAGCGGGAGAATCCTACAATGAGCAGGTCTTC	CASSHPLAGESYNEQVF
.	TRBV27	15	.	TRBJ1-4	TGTGCCAGCAGTTTGCGGGCAGGGGCTAATGAAAAACTGTTTTTT	CASSLRAGANEKLFF
.	TRBV28	12	TRBD1	TRBJ1-2	TGTGCCAGCACCAGGGACAGGGGAGGCTACACCTTC	CASTRDRGGYTF
once	TRBV7-9	19	.	TRBJ2-7	TGTGCCAGCAGCCCACCCACGAGACTAGTAGTTTCGGGGGACTACGAGCAGTACTTC	CASSPPTRLVVSGDYEQYF
.	TRBV28	14	TRBD1	TRBJ2-7	TGTGCCAGCAGACAAGGACAGGGGGTTTACGAGCAGTACTTC	CASRQGQGVYEQYF